Below are 5 T cell receptor beta chains sequenced from a single sample in a study of cytomegalovirus exposure and HLA in healthy donors. Primers for the PCR totalled 60 Vbeta and 13 Jbeta. Produced via immunoSEQ multiplex PCR; TCRdb's table is partial and in-frame only. Among approximately 72,000 clones listed, 65% to 70% were seen once. Sequencing input: PBMCs. Every receptor here comes from a man in his forties or fifties in good health and CMV-seropositive.

The chain joins TRBV13 to TRBJ1-4; D remains unclear. Germline lookup yields CDR1 PRHDT and CDR2 FYEKMQ (reference sequence). The CDR3 length is 15 residues. Trimming cost V 1 base and J 6 bases, with 12 bases left between them. CDR3 DNA sequence: TGTGCCAGCAGCTTAGCTTCCGGGGTTGATGAAAAACTGTTTTTT. Translating it yields CASSLASGVDEKLFF.

In its sample, this clone was seen once. V gene TRBV25-1 combines with J gene TRBJ2-1; 9 bases map to TRBD1. V was clipped by 1 base and J by 7 bases; unmatched bases: 5. Germline assignment: CDR1 MGHDK and CDR2 SYGVNS. The CDR3 is 15 residues long. DNA for the CDR3: TGTGCCAGCAGTGAATCGGGGACAGGGATGAATGAGCAGTTCTTC. This codes for CASSESGTGMNEQFF.

The chain joins TRBV27 to TRBJ2-7; 9 nucleotides line up with TRBD1. Germline V lookup: CDR1 MNHEY, CDR2 SMNVEV (reference sequence). The CDR3 is made up of 15 amino acids. Losses at the gene ends were 4 bases for V and 6 bases for J; bases not matched to a gene: 10. This chain's CDR3 is CASSSSEDRGFEQYF. The CDR3 DNA sequence: TGTGCCAGCAGTTCGTCCGAGGACAGGGGTTTCGAGCAGTACTTC.

The chain has TRBV19 and TRBJ2-5; a possible D gene is TRBD1 (6 bases). CDR3 size: 12 residues. Germline V gives CDR1 LNHDA, CDR2 SQIVND (reference sequence). The V and J ends lost 4 bases and 6 bases respectively, with 9 bases between them. The CDR3 nucleotides read TGTGCCAGTAGTAACAGGGCAAAGACCCAGTACTTC. Residues: CASSNRAKTQYF.

The chain carries TRBV5-1 and TRBJ1-1; perhaps TRBD1 as D (5 bases). From germline, CDR1 is SGHRS and CDR2 YFSETQ. Trimming left V 0 bases short and J 5 bases short, with 11 bases between. The CDR3 runs to 14 residues. The DNA of the CDR3 is TGCGCCAGCAGCTTGGAGCAGGGAAGAACTGAAGCTTTCTTT. Amino acid sequence: CASSLEQGRTEAFF.